This TCR beta chain comes out of a study of blood T cell repertoires in COVID-19. CDR3 length: 14 amino acids. The V gene's germline CDR1 is SGHNT and CDR2 YYREEE (reference sequence). V was cut by 2 bases and J by 0 bases, with 9 bases left in between. Generated by immunoSEQ multiplex PCR, the TCRdb table keeps only in-frame clones and is missing some. The table records 250,000 or so clones, approximately 80% of them present only once. The J gene is TRBJ2-7, the V gene TRBV5-4; D may be TRBD2 (6 bases). Specimen: PBMCs or T cells enriched from blood (not recorded which). This TCR came from a man aged 55 to 70 who had recovered from COVID-19. CDR3 sequence: CASSFGGSSYEQYF. CDR3 nucleotide sequence: TGTGCCAGCAGCTTTGGGGGGAGCTCCTACGAGCAGTACTTC.